The 8 T cell receptor beta chains presented below share a single source sample, sequenced in a study of beta chain features in type 1 diabetes. Findings and limits, study-wide: Among all four CD4+ subsets, Type 1 diabetes patients had TCRB CDR3s that were moderately but significantly shorter.

These TCRs' antigens remain unknown. Reverse transcribing all isolated RNA meant expressed TCRB transcripts were sequenced. Clones were sequenced by immunoSEQ multiplex PCR, and TCRdb holds only the in-frame ones, with some missing. The sample records 40,000 to 60,000 clones, under 75% being singletons. The specimen was stem cell memory CD4+ T cells from blood. The receptors originated from a woman in her twenties or thirties with type 1 diabetes.

V is TRBV9 and J is TRBJ2-3; no clear D. Germline V gene data show CDR1 as SGDLS and CDR2 as YYNGEE. The CDR3 runs 15 residues. The V gene lost 3 bases and the J gene lost 1 base, with 12 bases spanning the gap. The CDR3 sequence is CASSATDSGTDTQYF. The CDR3 DNA follows: TGTGCCAGCAGCGCGACCGACTCGGGCACAGATACGCAGTATTTT.

The V gene is TRBV30, the J gene TRBJ2-3, with 8 bases matching TRBD2. Trimming took 4 bases from V and 0 from J; bases not matched to a gene: 3. Germline V gene data show CDR1 as GTSNPN and CDR2 as SVGIG (reference sequence). The CDR3 spans 14 residues. The CDR3: CAWTSGLSTDTQYF. The CDR3 bases are TGTGCCTGGACTAGCGGGCTGAGCACAGATACGCAGTATTTT.

The chain employs TRBV11-3 and TRBJ2-2; 7 positions match TRBD1. Germline CDR1 and CDR2: SGHNT and YENEEA. Losses at the gene ends were 0 bases for V and 3 bases for J; bases not matched to a gene: 16. The CDR3 covers 20 residues. This chain's CDR3 is CASSLEGLTGPITYTGELFF. As DNA, the CDR3 is TGTGCCAGCAGCTTAGAAGGGTTGACAGGGCCAATTACGTACACCGGGGAGCTGTTTTTT.

The genes are TRBV21-1 and TRBJ2-1; TRBD2 is the table's D call, not checked against the DNA. TRBV21-1 is given as a pseudogene. The CDR3 length is 14 residues. CDR3 loop: CASSPPGGGNEQFF. In DNA form, the CDR3 reads TGTGCCAGCAGCCCCCCGGGGGGCGGGAATGAGCAGTTCTTC.

The CDR3 loop reads CANQAGFTGELFF. In DNA form, the CDR3 reads TGTGCCAATCAAGCGGGGTTCACCGGGGAGCTGTTTTTT. This sequence joins TRBV28 and TRBJ2-2; 7 nucleotides line up with TRBD2. The V gene's germline CDR1 is MDHEN and CDR2 SYDVKM. This CDR3 spans 13 amino acids. With V trimmed by 10 bases and J by 4 bases, 6 bases remained unmatched.

The count of this clone is one. The rearrangement links TRBV11-2 to TRBJ2-7; the match to TRBD2 covers 7 bases. J gave up 1 base and V 1 base, and 4 bases lay outside the gene matches. CDR3 length: 15 residues. Germline assignment: CDR1 SGHAT and CDR2 FQNNGV. The CDR3 sequence is CASSLAAGVSYEQYF. In DNA form, the CDR3 reads TGTGCCAGCAGCTTAGCTGCGGGAGTATCCTACGAGCAGTACTTC. The complete variable domain, with remaining parts taken from reference TRBV11-2 and TRBJ2-7, reads EAGVAQSPRYKIIEKRQSVAFWCNPISGHATLYWYQQILGQGPKLLIQFQNNGVVDDSQLPKDRFSAERLKGVDSTLKIQPAKLEDSAVYLCASSLAAGVSYEQYFGPGTRLTVT.

This clone was detected once. This chain joins TRBV5-1 and TRBJ1-3; the D gene is possibly TRBD1 (5 bases). Per the germline V gene, CDR1 is SGHRS and CDR2 is YFSETQ. Between the trimmed V and J ends, which lost 0 bases and 1 base, there was a span of 14 bases. This CDR3 is built from 17 residues. The CDR3 bases are TGCGCCAGCAGCTTGGCCTTAACCGGGGGATCTGGAAACACCATATATTTT. Encoded protein: CASSLALTGGSGNTIYF.

The rearrangement joins TRBV9 to TRBJ2-3; tentatively, D is TRBD2 (5 bases). There are 16 residues in the CDR3. The germline V gene encodes CDR1 SGDLS and CDR2 YYNGEE. Trimming removed 4 bases at V and 0 bases at J, with 15 bases between. The CDR3: CASSPRPGGSTDTQYF. CDR3 DNA: TGTGCCAGCAGCCCCCGCCCGGGCGGGAGCACAGATACGCAGTATTTT.